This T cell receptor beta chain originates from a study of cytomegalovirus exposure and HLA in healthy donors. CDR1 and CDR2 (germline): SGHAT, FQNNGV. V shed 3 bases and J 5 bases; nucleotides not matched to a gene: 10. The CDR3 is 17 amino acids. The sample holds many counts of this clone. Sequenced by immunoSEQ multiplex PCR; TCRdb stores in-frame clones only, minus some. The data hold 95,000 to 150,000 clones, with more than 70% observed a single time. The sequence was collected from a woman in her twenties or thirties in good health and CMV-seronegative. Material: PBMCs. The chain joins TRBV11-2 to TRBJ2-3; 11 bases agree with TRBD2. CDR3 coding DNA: TGTGCCAGCAGCTTCACCTTAGCGGGGGGGCGGGTAGATACGCAGTATTTT. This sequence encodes CASSFTLAGGRVDTQYF.